The rows below give T cell receptor beta chains drawn from one sample of a study of CD8+ T cells in alopecia areata. Sequenced by immunoSEQ multiplex PCR; TCRdb stores in-frame clones only, minus some. The table has 200,000 or so clones, approximately 38% seen once. This specimen consisted of CD4+ T cells sorted from blood, obtained at roughly week 30, from a patient treated with tofacitinib. The receptors here all came from a human donor with alopecia areata. The CDR3 runs from the conserved cysteine through the conserved F or W. D genes are given only for firm matches. Clone sizes are given selectively: once, few, many, or a class where the clone is expanded.

v_gene: TRBV5-6
d_gene: NA
abundance: NA
j_gene: TRBJ1-5
CDR3aa: CASSRGLNSNQPQHF
CDR3nt: TGTGCCAGCAGCCGAGGGCTCAATAGCAATCAGCCCCAGCATTTT

v_gene: TRBV27
d_gene: TRBD1
abundance: NA
j_gene: TRBJ1-2
CDR3aa: CANSKTGGEDYGYTF
CDR3nt: TGTGCCAACAGTAAAACAGGGGGCGAGGACTATGGCTACACCTTC

v_gene: TRBV30
d_gene: NA
abundance: few
j_gene: TRBJ1-1
CDR3aa: CAWTPGTLNTEAFF
CDR3nt: TGTGCCTGGACCCCCGGGACACTGAACACTGAAGCTTTCTTT

v_gene: TRBV29-1
d_gene: TRBD2
abundance: NA
j_gene: TRBJ2-1
CDR3aa: CSVGTSGSNEQFF
CDR3nt: TGCAGCGTGGGGACTAGCGGGAGCAATGAGCAGTTCTTC

v_gene: TRBV9
d_gene: NA
abundance: few
j_gene: TRBJ2-5
CDR3aa: CASSVEETQYF
CDR3nt: TGTGCCAGCAGCGTAGAAGAGACCCAGTACTTC

v_gene: TRBV29-1
d_gene: NA
abundance: few
j_gene: TRBJ1-2
CDR3aa: CSGKVANGYTF
CDR3nt: TGCAGCGGAAAAGTCGCAAACGGCTACACCTTC

v_gene: TRBV2
d_gene: NA
abundance: NA
j_gene: TRBJ1-5
CDR3aa: CASSERGRGNQPQHF
CDR3nt: TGTGCCAGCAGTGAACGGGGCAGGGGCAATCAGCCCCAGCATTTT

v_gene: TRBV29-1
d_gene: NA
abundance: NA
j_gene: TRBJ1-1
CDR3aa: CSVGTATLNTEAFF
CDR3nt: TGCAGCGTTGGTACAGCAACCCTTAACACTGAAGCTTTCTTT

v_gene: TRBV6-1
d_gene: NA
abundance: NA
j_gene: TRBJ2-3
CDR3aa: CASSRDPKLIDTQYF
CDR3nt: TGTGCCAGCAGCCGGGACCCCAAGCTAATAGATACGCAGTATTTT

v_gene: TRBV5-6
d_gene: TRBD1
abundance: NA
j_gene: TRBJ1-4
CDR3aa: CASSFGQGVEKLFF
CDR3nt: TGTGCCAGCAGCTTTGGGCAGGGGGTTGAAAAACTGTTTTTT

v_gene: TRBV5-6
d_gene: TRBD1
abundance: once
j_gene: TRBJ1-1
CDR3aa: CASSATGSWTEAFF
CDR3nt: TGTGCCAGCAGCGCGACAGGGTCATGGACTGAAGCTTTCTTT

v_gene: TRBV6-5
d_gene: NA
abundance: NA
j_gene: TRBJ1-2
CDR3aa: CASTSGPYGYTF
CDR3nt: TGTGCCAGCACCTCCGGCCCGTATGGCTACACCTTC

v_gene: TRBV27
d_gene: TRBD2
abundance: few
j_gene: TRBJ2-3
CDR3aa: CASRERGAADTQYF
CDR3nt: TGTGCCAGCAGGGAGCGGGGGGCCGCAGATACGCAGTATTTT

v_gene: TRBV2
d_gene: NA
abundance: NA
j_gene: TRBJ2-5
CDR3aa: CASSRWGEETQYF
CDR3nt: TGTGCCAGCAGCAGATGGGGGGAAGAGACCCAGTACTTC

v_gene: TRBV6-6
d_gene: NA
abundance: NA
j_gene: TRBJ1-5
CDR3aa: CASSYSDSSNQPQHF
CDR3nt: TGTGCCAGCAGTTACTCGGACAGCTCCAATCAGCCCCAGCATTTT

v_gene: TRBV30
d_gene: TRBD1
abundance: NA
j_gene: TRBJ2-7
CDR3aa: CAWSPLDRGWSYEQYF
CDR3nt: TGTGCCTGGAGCCCTTTAGACAGGGGGTGGTCCTACGAGCAGTACTTC

v_gene: TRBV7-9
d_gene: NA
abundance: NA
j_gene: TRBJ1-2
CDR3aa: CASSPGQVAGTF
CDR3nt: TGTGCCAGCAGCCCCGGGCAGGTGGCCGGCACCTTC

v_gene: TRBV5-1
d_gene: NA
abundance: NA
j_gene: TRBJ2-7
CDR3aa: CASSLGPGNEQYF
CDR3nt: TGCGCCAGCAGCTTGGGTCCGGGGAACGAGCAGTACTTC

v_gene: TRBV29-1
d_gene: TRBD2
abundance: NA
j_gene: TRBJ2-1
CDR3aa: CSSGLAGVYNEQFF
CDR3nt: TGCAGCTCCGGACTAGCGGGGGTCTACAATGAGCAGTTCTTC

v_gene: TRBV15
d_gene: TRBD1
abundance: few
j_gene: TRBJ2-7
CDR3aa: CATSLGQNYEQYF
CDR3nt: TGTGCCACCAGCCTGGGACAGAACTACGAGCAGTACTTC

v_gene: TRBV6-5
d_gene: NA
abundance: NA
j_gene: TRBJ1-1
CDR3aa: CASSYSPASNTEAFF
CDR3nt: TGTGCCAGCAGTTACTCACCAGCCTCGAACACTGAAGCTTTCTTT

v_gene: TRBV6-1
d_gene: TRBD2
abundance: NA
j_gene: TRBJ2-3
CDR3aa: CASSDEQTSGTDTQYF
CDR3nt: TGTGCCAGCAGTGACGAACAGACTAGCGGCACAGATACGCAGTATTTT

v_gene: TRBV30
d_gene: NA
abundance: few
j_gene: TRBJ1-1
CDR3aa: CAWSKGVTEAFF
CDR3nt: TGTGCCTGGAGTAAGGGTGTCACTGAAGCTTTCTTT

v_gene: TRBV14
d_gene: TRBD1
abundance: NA
j_gene: TRBJ2-7
CDR3aa: CASSHQQGKYEQYF
CDR3nt: TGTGCCAGCAGCCACCAACAGGGGAAGTACGAGCAGTACTTC

v_gene: TRBV5-1
d_gene: NA
abundance: few
j_gene: TRBJ2-4
CDR3aa: CASSEGLRDPAKNIQYF
CDR3nt: TGCGCCAGCAGCGAGGGACTCCGTGACCCTGCCAAAAACATTCAGTACTTC

v_gene: TRBV7-8
d_gene: TRBD1
abundance: NA
j_gene: TRBJ2-7
CDR3aa: CASSLKTGTGHNEQYF
CDR3nt: TGTGCCAGCAGCTTGAAAACCGGGACAGGGCACAACGAGCAGTACTTC

v_gene: TRBV6-1
d_gene: TRBD1
abundance: NA
j_gene: TRBJ2-4
CDR3aa: CASSESGTGNIQYF
CDR3nt: TGTGCCAGCAGTGAATCAGGGACAGGGAACATTCAGTACTTC

v_gene: TRBV5-4
d_gene: NA
abundance: few
j_gene: TRBJ1-2
CDR3aa: CASSLGGAYGYTF
CDR3nt: TGTGCCAGCAGCTTGGGAGGGGCGTATGGCTACACCTTC

v_gene: TRBV4-1
d_gene: TRBD2
abundance: NA
j_gene: TRBJ2-5
CDR3aa: CASSQDLLAGGQETQYF
CDR3nt: TGCGCCAGCAGCCAAGATCTCCTAGCGGGAGGGCAAGAGACCCAGTACTTC

v_gene: TRBV5-1
d_gene: NA
abundance: NA
j_gene: TRBJ2-6
CDR3aa: CASSLEPAISVLTF
CDR3nt: TGCGCCAGCAGCTTGGAGCCGGCAATCAGCGTCCTGACTTTC

v_gene: TRBV30
d_gene: NA
abundance: NA
j_gene: TRBJ2-5
CDR3aa: CAWRPPGPHETQYF
CDR3nt: TGTGCCTGGAGGCCACCGGGACCTCATGAGACCCAGTACTTC

v_gene: TRBV30
d_gene: NA
abundance: NA
j_gene: TRBJ2-3
CDR3aa: CAWSDGQSTDTQYF
CDR3nt: TGTGCCTGGAGTGACGGACAGAGCACAGATACGCAGTATTTT

v_gene: TRBV6-1
d_gene: TRBD1
abundance: NA
j_gene: TRBJ1-2
CDR3aa: CASSAGTGALANYGYTF
CDR3nt: TGTGCCAGCAGTGCCGGGACAGGGGCTCTAGCTAACTATGGCTACACCTTC

v_gene: TRBV10-3
d_gene: NA
abundance: NA
j_gene: TRBJ1-1
CDR3aa: CAISESTEAFF
CDR3nt: TGTGCCATCAGTGAGAGCACTGAAGCTTTCTTT

v_gene: TRBV12-5
d_gene: NA
abundance: few
j_gene: TRBJ2-3
CDR3aa: CASGSNYASDTQYF
CDR3nt: TGTGCTAGTGGTTCCAACTACGCGTCAGATACGCAGTATTTT